The 14 T cell receptor beta chains given below trace back to one sample, sequenced in a study of naive and memory T cell subsets. Both TRBC1 and TRBC2 were covered by a beta constant-region primer of two equimolar oligonucleotides. The ligated cDNA underwent four PCR rounds using SP2 and nested alpha and beta constant-region primers. One entry per CDR3 protein results from TCRdb running MiXCR on the UMI-ligation and nested PCR reads. The sample gives roughly 150,000 distinct CDR3 sequences, 15% to 20% of which show up once; roughly 0.6% is in the top ten. Study-level points and caveats: Especially in CD8 cells, naive repertoires contained a few larger clonotypes, possibly CD45RA-re-expressing memory cells.

For these TCRs, the target antigens are not known. Sequencing used naive CD8+ T cells from blood. The origin of the receptors is a human donor in good health.

The rearrangement uses TRBV12-3 or TRBV12-4 and TRBJ2-7; D could derive from TRBD1 or TRBD2 (5 bases each). The CDR3 contains 17 residues. V shed 1 base and J shed 4 bases, with 20 bases lying between them. The CDR3 sequence: CASSLGPGPGSSYEQYF. CDR3 bases: TGTGCCAGCAGTTTAGGGCCGGGGCCAGGTAGTAGTTACGAGCAGTACTTC.

There are a few counts of this clonotype. V and J are TRBV11-2 and TRBJ2-1; D is unresolved. The germline CDR1 and CDR2 sequences are SGHAT and FQNNGV. The CDR3 is made up of 11 amino acids. V dropped 3 bases and J dropped 10 bases, with 7 bases sitting between them. The CDR3 DNA sequence: TGTGCCAGCAGCTTCGGAAGAGAGCAGTTCTTC. Translation gives CASSFGREQFF. The full variable domain, in which reference TRBV11-2 and TRBJ2-1 provide the parts outside the CDR3, is EAGVAQSPRYKIIEKRQSVAFWCNPISGHATLYWYQQILGQGPKLLIQFQNNGVVDDSQLPKDRFSAERLKGVDSTLKIQPAKLEDSAVYLCASSFGREQFFGPGTRLTVL.

This clonotype was found a few times. V and J are TRBV10-3 and TRBJ2-7, with 9 bases lining up with TRBD2. This CDR3 spans 15 amino acids. With 6 bases clipped from V and 2 bases from J, the junction kept 8 bases outside the gene matches. Germline V gives CDR1 ENHRY, CDR2 SYGVKD. The DNA for the CDR3 is TGTGCCATCAGCCCCGGGACTAGCTTCCCCTACGAGCAGTACTTC. Translated: CAISPGTSFPYEQYF.

The CDR3, as DNA: TGCAGCGTCCGGACTAGCGGGAGCTACGAGCAGTACTTC. Encoded protein: CSVRTSGSYEQYF. V and J are TRBV29-1 and TRBJ2-7; 13 bases line up with TRBD2. CDR3 length: 13 amino acids. The V and J ends lost 6 bases and 3 bases, in that order; junction bases with no gene match: 2. Germline V gene sequence: CDR1 SQVTM, CDR2 ANQGSEA.

The chain employs TRBV29-1 and TRBJ2-7; D is perhaps TRBD2 (7 bases). Germline CDR1 is SQVTM and CDR2 is ANQGSEA. This CDR3 is 17 amino acids long. V lost 6 bases and J 1 base, leaving 25 bases between the germline ends. Here the CDR3 DNA reads TGCAGCGTGGGGGGGCTACACGGGGCGAAGACGTCCTACGAGCAGTACTTC. It codes for CSVGGLHGAKTSYEQYF.

This clonotype was detected only a few times. The chain has TRBV4-1 and TRBJ2-7; D not resolved. Germline-derived CDR1 and CDR2 are MGHRA and YSYEKL. The CDR3 extends over 14 amino acids. The ends were cut back, 4 bases at V and 6 bases at J, with 16 bases in the middle. This chain's CDR3 is CASSLNIITSEQYF. The CDR3 coding sequence is TGCGCCAGCAGCCTCAACATCATTACTTCCGAGCAGTACTTC.

V usage is TRBV12-3 or TRBV12-4 and J usage is TRBJ2-1, with TRBD2 identical over 9 bases. Trimming removed 6 bases from V and 9 bases from J; junction bases left unmatched: 18. The CDR3 runs to 17 residues. The CDR3 loop reads CASRNSGSGPKFGEQFF. The CDR3, as DNA: TGTGCCAGCAGAAATAGCGGGAGCGGCCCCAAATTTGGTGAGCAGTTCTTC.

This clonotype was counted between two and nine times. This sequence joins TRBV9 and TRBJ1-1; 7 bases are a match to TRBD1. Germline lookup yields CDR1 SGDLS and CDR2 YYNGEE. The ends lost 5 bases at V and 4 bases at J; junction bases unmatched: 2. The CDR3 is made up of 12 amino acids. The CDR3 reads CASSRQGTEAFF. CDR3 sequence (DNA): TGTGCCAGCAGTCGACAGGGCACTGAAGCTTTCTTT. Filled out from reference TRBV9 and TRBJ1-1, the complete variable domain reads DSGVTQTPKHLITATGQRVTLRCSPRSGDLSVYWYQQSLDQGLQFLIQYYNGEERAKGNILERFSAQQFPDLHSELNLSSLELGDSALYFCASSRQGTEAFFGQGTRLTVV.

The rearrangement joins TRBV12-3 or TRBV12-4 to TRBJ2-1; 7 positions match TRBD2. The CDR3 contains 13 residues. The V segment lost 5 bases and the J segment 8 bases; nucleotides outside the gene matches: 6. As DNA, the CDR3 is TGTGCCAGCAGTCCCGGGACTATTCATGAGCAGTTCTTC. This codes for CASSPGTIHEQFF.

This clonotype has more than one count but fewer than ten. The CDR3 protein is CASGLHTVNTEAFF. The CDR3 DNA reads TGTGCTAGTGGTTTGCACACTGTTAACACTGAAGCTTTCTTT. The chain is built from TRBV12-5 and TRBJ1-1; D not certain. The V end lost 2 bases, the J end lost 2 bases, and 9 bases lay between the germline ends. The length of the CDR3 is 14 residues. CDR1 and CDR2 from the germline V gene are LGHNT and FRNRAP.

A few counts support this clonotype. CDR3 protein: CASSLVDNEQFF. The CDR3 coding sequence is TGCGCCAGCAGCTTGGTGGACAATGAGCAGTTCTTC. The chain recombines TRBV5-1 with TRBJ2-1; D uncertain. The CDR3 totals 12 residues. The V gene's germline CDR1 is SGHRS and CDR2 YFSETQ. V lost 0 bases, J lost 5 bases, and 3 bases lay in between. The full variable domain, completed using reference TRBV5-1 and TRBJ2-1, is KAGVTQTPRYLIKTRGQQVTLSCSPISGHRSVSWYQQTPGQGLQFLFEYFSETQRNKGNFPGRFSGRQFSNSRSEMNVSTLELGDSALYLCASSLVDNEQFFGPGTRLTVL.

This clonotype appeared a few times. The CDR3 sequence: CASSLPRFADTQYF. Written as DNA, the CDR3 is TGTGCCAGCAGTTTACCACGGTTCGCAGATACGCAGTATTTT. The rearrangement joins TRBV28 to TRBJ2-3; D not resolved. CDR1 is MDHEN and CDR2 is SYDVKM in the germline V gene. V lost 2 bases and J lost 4, with 10 bases in between. This CDR3 is 14 amino acids long.

This clonotype has just a few counts. Sequence at one end of the junction differs from germline and may be a read error. The chain couples TRBV12-3 or TRBV12-4 to TRBJ2-1; 10 bases match TRBD2. CDR3 length: 15 residues. The CDR3 region is CASSVAGGPYNEQFF. The CDR3 nucleotides are TGTGCCAGCAGTGTAGCGGGAGGACCCTACAATGAGCAGTTCTTC.

This clonotype came up a few times. The chain joins TRBV3-1 to TRBJ2-2; TRBD2 is a possible D gene (5 bases). This CDR3 region has 15 residues. V lost 1 base and J lost 0, with 6 bases in between. The germline V gene encodes CDR1 LGHDT and CDR2 YNNKEL (reference sequence). Written as DNA, the CDR3 is TGTGCCAGCAGCCAAGCTAGCCCGAACACCGGGGAGCTGTTTTTT. Translating it yields CASSQASPNTGELFF.